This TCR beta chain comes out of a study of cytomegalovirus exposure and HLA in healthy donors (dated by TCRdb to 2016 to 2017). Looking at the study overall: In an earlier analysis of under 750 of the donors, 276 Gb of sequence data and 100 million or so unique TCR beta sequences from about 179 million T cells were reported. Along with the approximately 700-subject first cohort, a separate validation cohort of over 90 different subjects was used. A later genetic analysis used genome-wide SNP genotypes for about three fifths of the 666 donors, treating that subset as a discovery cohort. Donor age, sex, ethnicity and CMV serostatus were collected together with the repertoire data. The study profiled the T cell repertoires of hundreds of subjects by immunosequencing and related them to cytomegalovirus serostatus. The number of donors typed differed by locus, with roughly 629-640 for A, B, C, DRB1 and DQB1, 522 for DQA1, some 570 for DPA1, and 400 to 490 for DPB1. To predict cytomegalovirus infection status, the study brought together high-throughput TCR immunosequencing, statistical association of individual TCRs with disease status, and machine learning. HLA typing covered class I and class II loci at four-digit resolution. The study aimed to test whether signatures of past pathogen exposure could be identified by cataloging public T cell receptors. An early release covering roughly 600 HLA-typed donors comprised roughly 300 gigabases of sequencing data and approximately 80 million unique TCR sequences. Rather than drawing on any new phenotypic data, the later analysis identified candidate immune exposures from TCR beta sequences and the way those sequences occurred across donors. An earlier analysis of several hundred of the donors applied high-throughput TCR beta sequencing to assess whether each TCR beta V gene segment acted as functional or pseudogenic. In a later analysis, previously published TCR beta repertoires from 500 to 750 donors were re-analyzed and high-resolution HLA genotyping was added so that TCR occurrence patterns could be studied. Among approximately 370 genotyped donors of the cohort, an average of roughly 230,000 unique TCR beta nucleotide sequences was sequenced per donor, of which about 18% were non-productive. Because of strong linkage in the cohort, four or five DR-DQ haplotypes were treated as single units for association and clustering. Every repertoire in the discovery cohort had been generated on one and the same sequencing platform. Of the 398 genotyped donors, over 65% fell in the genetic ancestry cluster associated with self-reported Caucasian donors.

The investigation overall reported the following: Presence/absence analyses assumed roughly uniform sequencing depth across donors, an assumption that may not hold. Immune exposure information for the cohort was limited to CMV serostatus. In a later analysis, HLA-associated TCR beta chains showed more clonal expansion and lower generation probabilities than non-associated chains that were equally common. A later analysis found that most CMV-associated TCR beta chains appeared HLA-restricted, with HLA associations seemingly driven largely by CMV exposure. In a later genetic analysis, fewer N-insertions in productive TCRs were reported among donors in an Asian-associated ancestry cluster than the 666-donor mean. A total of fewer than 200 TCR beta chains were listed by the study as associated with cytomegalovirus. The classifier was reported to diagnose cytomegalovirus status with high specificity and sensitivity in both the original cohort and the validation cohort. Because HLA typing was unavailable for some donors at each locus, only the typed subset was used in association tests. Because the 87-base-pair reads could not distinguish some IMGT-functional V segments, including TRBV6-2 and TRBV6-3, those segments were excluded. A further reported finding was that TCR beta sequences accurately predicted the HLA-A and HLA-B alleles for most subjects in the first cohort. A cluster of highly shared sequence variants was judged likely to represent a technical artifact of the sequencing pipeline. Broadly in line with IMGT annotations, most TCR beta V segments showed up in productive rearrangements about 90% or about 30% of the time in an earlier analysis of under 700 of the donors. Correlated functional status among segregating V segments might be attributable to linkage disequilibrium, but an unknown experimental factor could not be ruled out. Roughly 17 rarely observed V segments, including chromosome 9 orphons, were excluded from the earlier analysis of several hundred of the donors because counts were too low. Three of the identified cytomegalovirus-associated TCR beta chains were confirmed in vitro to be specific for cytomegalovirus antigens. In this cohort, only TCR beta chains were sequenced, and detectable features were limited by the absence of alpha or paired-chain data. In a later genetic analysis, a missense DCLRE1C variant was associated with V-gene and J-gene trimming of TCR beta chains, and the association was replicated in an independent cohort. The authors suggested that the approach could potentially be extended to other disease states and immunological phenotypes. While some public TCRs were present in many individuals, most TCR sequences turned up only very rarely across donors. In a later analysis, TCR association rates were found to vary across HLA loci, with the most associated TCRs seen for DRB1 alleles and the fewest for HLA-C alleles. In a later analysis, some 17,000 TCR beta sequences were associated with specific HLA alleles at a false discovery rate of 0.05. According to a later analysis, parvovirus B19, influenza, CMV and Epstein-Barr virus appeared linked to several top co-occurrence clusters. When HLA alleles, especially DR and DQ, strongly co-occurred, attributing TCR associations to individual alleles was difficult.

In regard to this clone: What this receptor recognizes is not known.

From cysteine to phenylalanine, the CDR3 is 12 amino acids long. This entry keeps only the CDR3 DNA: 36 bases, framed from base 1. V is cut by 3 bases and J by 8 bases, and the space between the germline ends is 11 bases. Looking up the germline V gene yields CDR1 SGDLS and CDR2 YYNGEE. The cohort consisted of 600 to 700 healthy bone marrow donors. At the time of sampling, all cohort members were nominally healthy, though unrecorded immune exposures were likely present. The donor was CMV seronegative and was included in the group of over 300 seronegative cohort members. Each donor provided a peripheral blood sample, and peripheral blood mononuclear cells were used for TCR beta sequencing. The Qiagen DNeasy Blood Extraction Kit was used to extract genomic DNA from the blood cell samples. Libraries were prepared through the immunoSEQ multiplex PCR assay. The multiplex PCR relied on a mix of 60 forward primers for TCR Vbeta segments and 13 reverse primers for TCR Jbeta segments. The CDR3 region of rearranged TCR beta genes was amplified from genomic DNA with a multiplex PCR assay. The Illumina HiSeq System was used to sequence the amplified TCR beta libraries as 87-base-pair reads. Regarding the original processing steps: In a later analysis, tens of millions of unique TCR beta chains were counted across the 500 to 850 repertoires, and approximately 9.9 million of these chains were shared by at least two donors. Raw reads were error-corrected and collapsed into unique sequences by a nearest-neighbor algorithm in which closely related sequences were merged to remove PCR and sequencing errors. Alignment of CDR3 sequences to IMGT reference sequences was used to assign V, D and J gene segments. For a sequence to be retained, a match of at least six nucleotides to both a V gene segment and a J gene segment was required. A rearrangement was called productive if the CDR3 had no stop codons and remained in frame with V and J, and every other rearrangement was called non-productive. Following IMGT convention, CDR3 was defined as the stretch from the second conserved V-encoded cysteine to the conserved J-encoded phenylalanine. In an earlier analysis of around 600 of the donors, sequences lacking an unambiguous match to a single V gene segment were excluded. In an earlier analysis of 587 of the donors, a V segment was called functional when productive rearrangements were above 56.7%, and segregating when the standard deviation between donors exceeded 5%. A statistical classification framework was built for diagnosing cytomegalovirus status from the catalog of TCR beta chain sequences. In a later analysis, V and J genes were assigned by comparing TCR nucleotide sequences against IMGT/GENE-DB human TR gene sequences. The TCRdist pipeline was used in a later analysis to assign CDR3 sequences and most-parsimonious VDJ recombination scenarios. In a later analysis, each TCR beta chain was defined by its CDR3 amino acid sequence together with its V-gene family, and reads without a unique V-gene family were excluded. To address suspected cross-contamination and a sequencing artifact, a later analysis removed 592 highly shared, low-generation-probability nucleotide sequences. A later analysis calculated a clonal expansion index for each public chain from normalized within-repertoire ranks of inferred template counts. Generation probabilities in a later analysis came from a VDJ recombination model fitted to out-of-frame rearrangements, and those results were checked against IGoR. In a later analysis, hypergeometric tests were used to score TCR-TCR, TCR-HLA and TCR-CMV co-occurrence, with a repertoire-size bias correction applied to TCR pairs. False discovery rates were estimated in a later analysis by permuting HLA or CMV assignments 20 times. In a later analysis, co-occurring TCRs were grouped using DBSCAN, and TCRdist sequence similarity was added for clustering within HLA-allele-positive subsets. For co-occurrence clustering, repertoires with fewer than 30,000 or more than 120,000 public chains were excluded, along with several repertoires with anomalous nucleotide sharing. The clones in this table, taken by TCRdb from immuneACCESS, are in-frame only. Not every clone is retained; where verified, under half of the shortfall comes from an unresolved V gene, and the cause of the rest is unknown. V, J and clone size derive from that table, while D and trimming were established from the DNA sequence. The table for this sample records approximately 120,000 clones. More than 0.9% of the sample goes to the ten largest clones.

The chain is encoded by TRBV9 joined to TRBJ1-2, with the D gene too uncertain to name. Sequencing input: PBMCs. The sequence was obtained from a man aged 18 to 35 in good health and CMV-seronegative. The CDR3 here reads CASSDRAWGYTF. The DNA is TGTGCCAGCAGCGACCGCGCGTGGGGCTACACCTTC.